This T cell receptor beta chain was recovered during a study of blood T cell repertoires in COVID-19. Study at large: Nucleic acid was either cDNA or gDNA, and it came from T cells, B-cell-depleted T cells, or PBMCs.

Original analysis: Reference gene primers were amplified, and this amplification served to estimate nucleated cell counts. Assay: immunoSEQ multiplex PCR; the TCRdb copy retains only in-frame clones and omits some. The DNA gave D and trimming, while V, J and clone size come from that table. Seen here are just over 250,000 clones, around 90% observed once, and the top ten hold under 4.5%. This clone was observed a few times. This CDR3 is built from 14 residues. Germline lookup yields CDR1 WNHNN and CDR2 SYGVQD (reference sequence). The V and J ends lost 5 bases and 5 bases, in that order; junction bases with no gene match: 5.

Sequencing used peripheral blood. This clonotype originated in a man aged 55 to 69 who had recovered from COVID-19. The chain uses TRBV10-1 and TRBJ2-4, with TRBD1 matching 8 bases. CDR3 sequence: CASSCDRGENIQYF. Here the CDR3 DNA reads TGCGCCAGCAGTTGCGACAGGGGCGAAAACATTCAGTACTTC.